This is a list of T cell receptor beta chains from one sample in a study of CD8 T cells in Susac syndrome. MiXCR was run by TCRdb on the immunoSEQ multiplex PCR reads, yielding one entry per CDR3 protein. The sample contains a few hundred thousand distinct CDR3 sequences, 85% to 90% of which appear only once. Sequencing input: CD8+ T cells from PBMCs. The receptors were sampled from a human donor with multiple sclerosis. Both conserved end residues are part of each CDR3. D genes are given only for firm matches. Size is stated for part of the rows, as once, few or many counts, or as a class when the clone is expanded.

clone size	V gene	D gene	J gene	CDR3 protein	CDR3 DNA
.	TRBV30	TRBD2	TRBJ2-5	CAWSMTSGGGETQYF	TGTGCCTGGAGCATGACTAGCGGGGGCGGGGAGACCCAGTACTTC
.	TRBV6-5	.	TRBJ2-5	CASSYSGVLETQYF	TGTGCCAGCAGTTACTCGGGGGTCCTGGAGACCCAGTACTTC
once	TRBV20-1	.	TRBJ2-7	CSARDLGNEQYF	TGCAGTGCTAGAGATTTGGGGAACGAGCAGTACTTC
.	TRBV7-3	TRBD2	TRBJ2-5	CASSLGGSGETQYF	TGTGCCAGCAGCTTAGGCGGGAGCGGGGAGACCCAGTACTTC
.	TRBV27	.	TRBJ1-1	CASSYGTGVTEAFF	TGTGCCAGCAGTTACGGGACGGGCGTCACTGAAGCTTTCTTT
.	TRBV14	.	TRBJ1-2	CASSLGGFYGYTF	TGTGCCAGCAGCCTTGGGGGTTTCTATGGCTACACCTTC
.	TRBV3-1	.	TRBJ1-3	CASSQDNGYGNTIYF	TGTGCCAGCAGCCAAGATAATGGGTACGGAAACACCATATATTTT
once	TRBV30	TRBD1	TRBJ2-7	CAWTLQTGSTYEQYF	TGTGCCTGGACCTTGCAGACAGGGTCGACCTACGAGCAGTACTTC
.	TRBV6-6	TRBD2	TRBJ2-7	CASSTGKREGHYEQYF	TGTGCCAGCAGTACGGGGAAGCGGGAGGGCCATTACGAGCAGTACTTC
once	TRBV6-6	.	TRBJ1-2	CASSRGTGHGYTF	TGTGCCAGCAGTCGAGGAACAGGGCATGGCTACACCTTC
.	TRBV27	TRBD1	TRBJ2-7	CASSLTGPLEQYF	TGTGCCAGCAGTTTGACAGGGCCCCTGGAGCAGTACTTC
.	TRBV7-9	.	TRBJ2-7	CASSLVSGPREQYF	TGTGCCAGCAGCTTAGTATCCGGACCCCGGGAGCAGTACTTC
.	TRBV7-6	TRBD1	TRBJ1-1	CASSVSEGATEAFF	TGTGCCAGCAGTGTTTCGGAGGGGGCCACTGAAGCTTTCTTT
.	TRBV29-1	TRBD2	TRBJ2-1	CSVPLGGGGNEQFF	TGCAGCGTACCCCTGGGGGGGGGAGGCAATGAGCAGTTCTTC
.	TRBV19	.	TRBJ2-1	CASSIYGLNEQFF	TGTGCCAGTAGTATCTACGGACTCAATGAGCAGTTCTTC
many	TRBV11-1	TRBD2	TRBJ2-3	CASSSTAGTSGTDTQYF	TGTGCCAGCAGCTCGACCGCCGGGACTAGCGGGACAGATACGCAGTATTTT
few	TRBV27	TRBD1	TRBJ2-3	CASSLSTGPDTQYF	TGTGCTAGCAGCTTATCGACAGGGCCAGATACGCAGTATTTT
.	TRBV5-6	.	TRBJ2-3	CASSQQGHSDTDTQYF	TGTGCCAGCAGCCAACAGGGCCATTCGGACACAGATACGCAGTATTTT
.	TRBV14	TRBD2	TRBJ2-4	CASSQGFRTSGRKNIQYF	TGTGCCAGCAGCCAAGGGTTCCGGACTAGCGGGAGAAAAAACATTCAGTACTTC
.	TRBV3-1	.	TRBJ2-1	CASSQDGPPNEQFF	TGTGCCAGCAGCCAAGATGGCCCTCCAAATGAGCAGTTCTTC
.	TRBV3-1	TRBD1	TRBJ1-1	CASSLGTGGARNTEAFF	TGTGCCAGCAGCCTAGGGACAGGGGGCGCAAGGAACACTGAAGCTTTCTTT
.	TRBV30	.	TRBJ1-5	CAWSRGPSNQPQHF	TGTGCCTGGAGTAGGGGCCCTAGCAATCAGCCCCAGCATTTT
.	TRBV12-3/TRBV12-4	.	TRBJ1-1	CASSFGSELSTEAFF	TGTGCCAGCAGTTTTGGGTCAGAGCTGAGCACTGAAGCTTTCTTT
once	TRBV9	TRBD1	TRBJ2-7	CASSVRTGSIYEQYF	TGTGCCAGCAGCGTAAGGACAGGGAGTATCTACGAGCAGTACTTC
.	TRBV18	.	TRBJ2-1	CASSPGQPNNEQFF	TGTGCCAGCTCACCAGGACAGCCTAACAATGAGCAGTTCTTC
.	TRBV28	TRBD2	TRBJ2-1	CASTGTSGPEQFF	TGTGCCAGCACCGGGACTAGCGGGCCTGAGCAGTTCTTC
.	TRBV10-2	.	TRBJ1-1	CASRSGTFEAFF	TGCGCCAGCAGATCCGGGACCTTTGAAGCTTTCTTT
.	TRBV2	TRBD2	TRBJ2-3	CASSGVTSGAYTDTQYF	TGTGCCAGCAGTGGGGTGACTAGCGGGGCCTACACAGATACGCAGTATTTT
.	TRBV28	TRBD2	TRBJ2-3	CASSLFLAESTDTQYF	TGTGCCAGCAGTTTATTCCTAGCGGAAAGCACAGATACGCAGTATTTT
.	TRBV5-1	TRBD1	TRBJ2-7	CASSEGQLYEQYF	TGCGCCAGCAGTGAGGGACAGCTCTACGAGCAGTACTTC
.	TRBV4-1	.	TRBJ2-7	CASSQVDLTGEQYF	TGCGCCAGCAGCCAAGTTGACTTAACGGGCGAGCAGTACTTC
.	TRBV5-1	TRBD1	TRBJ1-1	CASKEDRGTEAFF	TGCGCCAGCAAGGAGGACAGGGGAACTGAAGCTTTCTTT
.	TRBV6-5	.	TRBJ1-1	CASSYSIGWPAPTEAFF	TGTGCCAGCAGTTACTCAATTGGTTGGCCGGCCCCCACTGAAGCTTTCTTT
.	TRBV30	.	TRBJ2-2	CAWSSGDNTGELFF	TGTGCCTGGAGTTCCGGGGACAACACCGGGGAGCTGTTTTTT
.	TRBV10-2	TRBD2	TRBJ2-1	CASSDALTSGNDNEQFF	TGCGCCAGCAGTGATGCCCTGACTAGCGGGAATGACAATGAGCAGTTCTTC
.	TRBV4-1	.	TRBJ2-3	CASSPVLADTQYF	TGCGCCAGCAGCCCGGTGCTAGCAGATACGCAGTATTTT
.	TRBV27	.	TRBJ1-1	CASSLGGRDTEAFF	TGTGCCAGCAGCCTGGGAGGTCGGGACACTGAAGCTTTCTTT
.	TRBV30	.	TRBJ2-1	CALVGDYNEQFF	TGTGCCCTGGTGGGAGACTACAATGAGCAGTTCTTC
.	TRBV9	.	TRBJ1-1	CASSVGIIMNTEAFF	TGTGCCAGCAGCGTAGGTATCATTATGAACACTGAAGCTTTCTTT
once	TRBV29-1	.	TRBJ2-6	CSVPGTGANVLTF	TGCAGCGTCCCCGGGACAGGGGCCAACGTCCTGACTTTC
.	TRBV6-1	.	TRBJ2-3	CASRGGTGAGYTDTQYF	TGTGCCAGCAGAGGGGGGACGGGGGCAGGTTACACAGATACGCAGTATTTT
.	TRBV19	TRBD2	TRBJ2-1	CASSIDGGGGNEQFF	TGTGCCAGTAGTATAGATGGCGGGGGAGGGAATGAGCAGTTCTTC
once	TRBV5-5	.	TRBJ2-7	CASSPVGVSYEQYF	TGTGCCAGCAGCCCGGTTGGAGTCTCCTACGAGCAGTACTTC
.	TRBV14	.	TRBJ2-2	CASSPGRMNTGELFF	TGTGCCAGCAGCCCGGGACGGATGAACACCGGGGAGCTGTTTTTT
.	TRBV13	TRBD2	TRBJ2-4	CASSLRGDIQYF	TGTGCCAGCAGCTTACGGGGGGACATTCAGTACTTC
.	TRBV27	.	TRBJ2-1	CASSLPFYNEQFF	TGTGCCAGCAGTTTACCCTTCTACAATGAGCAGTTCTTC
few	TRBV19	.	TRBJ2-7	CASRGTESYEQYF	TGTGCCAGTAGGGGGACCGAGTCCTACGAGCAGTACTTC
.	TRBV18	.	TRBJ1-1	CASSPGGVTEAFF	TGTGCCAGCTCACCGGGAGGGGTCACTGAAGCTTTCTTT
.	TRBV7-9	.	TRBJ2-7	CASSSGGPVFYEQYF	TGTGCCAGCAGCTCAGGCGGGCCAGTTTTCTACGAGCAGTACTTC
.	TRBV30	.	TRBJ1-2	CAWASAVLTGYTF	TGTGCCTGGGCCTCAGCGGTCCTTACCGGCTACACCTTC
.	TRBV6-5	.	TRBJ2-1	CATSPVAYNEQFF	TGTGCCACTTCGCCCGTGGCCTACAATGAGCAGTTCTTC
.	TRBV29-1	TRBD2	TRBJ2-7	CSVTGGRISEQYF	TGCAGCGTTACTGGCGGGAGGATATCGGAGCAGTACTTC
.	TRBV29-1	.	TRBJ1-2	CSVEEAGDMGYGYTF	TGCAGCGTTGAAGAGGCCGGGGACATGGGCTATGGCTACACCTTC